The 9 T cell receptor beta chains reported below all come from one sample, sequenced in a study of molecular identifiers for immune sequencing clone quantification. TCRdb re-called the PCR reads with MiXCR, one entry per CDR3 protein. The sample shows some 94,000 distinct CDR3 sequences, around 27% of them seen only once. The sequenced sample consisted of naive CD8+ T cells from blood, with Jurkat cell RNA spiked in. Subset of the sample: FACS-sorted CD8+CD4-CCR7+CD45RA+ naive T cells. The source is a human donor in good health. Some libraries in this study had Jurkat cell RNA spiked in.

This clonotype has at least ten counts. The V and J genes are TRBV7-2 and TRBJ2-3; TRBD2 might be the D (5 bases). CDR1 SGHTA and CDR2 FQGNSA come from the germline V gene. The CDR3 covers 15 residues. Trimming removed 1 base at V and 0 bases at J, with 8 bases between. CDR3 region: CASSLEAASTDTQYF. DNA for the CDR3: TGTGCCAGCAGCTTAGAAGCGGCTAGCACAGATACGCAGTATTTT.

As for this clonotype: With a much larger clone just one base away, this may be a read error. The chain is built from TRBV6-5 and TRBJ2-3, with D unclear. V was pared by 2 bases and J by 6 bases, with 12 bases between. Germline assignment: CDR1 MNHEY and CDR2 SVGAGI. The CDR3 extends over 14 amino acids. CDR3 in amino acids: CASSYVGIRDTQYF. The CDR3 DNA is TGTGCCAGCAGTTACGTAGGGATTCGGGATACGCAGTATTTT.

This clonotype was counted between two and nine times. The rearrangement joins TRBV5-4 to TRBJ1-4; D is possibly TRBD1 (5 bases). The V end lost 4 bases, the J end lost 8 bases, and 12 bases lay between the germline ends. CDR1 SGHNT and CDR2 YYREEE come from the germline V gene (reference sequence). This CDR3 has 13 amino acids. CDR3 loop: CASSRGVGEKLFF. The CDR3 DNA is TGTGCCAGCAGCCGGGGGGTTGGGGAAAAACTGTTTTTT.

This clonotype has a count of ten or more. V usage is TRBV4-3 and J usage is TRBJ2-7; D tentatively reads TRBD1 or TRBD2 (5 bases each). Germline lookup yields CDR1 LGHNA and CDR2 YSLEER. The CDR3 is 15 amino acids. V was pared by 2 bases and J by 0 bases, with 11 bases between. CDR3 bases: TGCGCCAGCAGCCAATTTACAGGAGGCTCCTACGAGCAGTACTTC. Its protein is CASSQFTGGSYEQYF.

As regards this clonotype: This may arise from a read error, as a much more abundant clone is one base away. V gene TRBV6-2 or TRBV6-3 combines with J gene TRBJ1-5; D is uncertain. Trimming left V 6 bases short and J 0 bases short, with 21 bases between. Germline V gives CDR1 MNHEY, CDR2 SVGEGT. The CDR3 loop spans 18 amino acids. CDR3 DNA: TGTGCCAGCAGCTCAACGAGAATCGGGAGTTATAGCAATCAGCCCCAGCATTTT. Residues: CASSSTRIGSYSNQPQHF.

The J gene is TRBJ1-5, the V gene TRBV28; D perhaps matches TRBD1 (6 bases). The CDR3 is made up of 16 amino acids. Trimming took 2 bases from V and 4 from J, leaving 15 bases between them. Germline V gives CDR1 MDHEN, CDR2 SYDVKM. The CDR3 loop reads CASSLTAGVRNQPQHF. CDR3 DNA sequence: TGTGCCAGCAGTTTAACGGCAGGGGTCCGGAATCAGCCCCAGCATTTT.

The chain joins TRBV4-1 to TRBJ1-5, with 9 bases that match TRBD1. V was pared by 1 base and J by 3 bases, with 10 bases of the junction left unmatched. Germline CDR1 MGHRA, CDR2 YSYEKL. CDR3 length equals 18 residues. The CDR3 nucleotides read TGCGCCAGCAGCCAAGCCGCCGGGACAGGGCATTACAATCAGCCCCAGCATTTT. Encoded protein: CASSQAAGTGHYNQPQHF.

This clonotype is a singleton in its sample. The junction and the germline gene differ at one end; a read error may be behind it. The rearrangement uses TRBV19 and TRBJ2-2; TRBD1 agrees at 7 bases. Looked up from germline, CDR1 is LNHDA and CDR2 is SQIVND (reference sequence). The CDR3 has 15 amino acids. CDR3 sequence: CTSSMGQQLTGELFF. The CDR3 DNA is TGTACCAGTAGTATGGGACAGCAATTAACCGGGGAGCTGTTTTTT.

The sample holds many counts of this clonotype. The CDR3 bases are TGTGCCAGCAGCCCCAAAACCGGGACAAGCACAGATACGCAGTATTTT. Its translation is CASSPKTGTSTDTQYF. The chain has TRBV13 and TRBJ2-3; perhaps TRBD1 as D (6 bases). Germline V CDR1 and CDR2: PRHDT, FYEKMQ (reference sequence). This CDR3 has 16 amino acids. The V end was cut by 5 bases, the J end by 0 bases, with 15 bases between.